These T cell receptor beta chains were read from a single sample in a study of Ad26.COV2.S vaccination and SARS-CoV-2 variants. Sequenced by immunoSEQ multiplex PCR; TCRdb stores in-frame clones only, minus some. Of about 480,000 clones in the sample, approximately 88% were seen once. The sample was peripheral blood, taken in a trial of Ad26.COV2.S vaccine versus placebo. The receptors originated from a person aged 18 to 59 who received the Ad26.COV2.S COVID-19 vaccine or a placebo. Both conserved end residues are trimmed from each CDR3. Fields, in order: V gene, CDR3 protein.

TRBV6-2/TRBV6-3	ASRPLAGRSYNEQF
TRBV10-3	AISESAGSGQPQH
TRBV12-3/TRBV12-4	ASSSTGAYGYT
TRBV4-1	ASSQRVGVNTEAF
TRBV21-1	ASSNVGGIGENIQY
TRBV23-1	ASSGTVGLSIQY
TRBV14	ASSHRGTAPLH
TRBV24-1	ATSDSGGVRGTGELF
TRBV11-3	ASSLARGVGELF
TRBV30	AWSLARTEAF
TRBV5-1	ASSPGVTNTDTQY
TRBV11-2	ASLGPGLAHNEQF
TRBV6-2/TRBV6-3	ASSYPQGGDYEQY
TRBV6-6	ASSPIADTQY
TRBV13	ASSPEVGLADHNEQF
TRBV10-3	ATQVLLLRKQLTYEQY
TRBV9	ASSSRGTDTQY
TRBV19	ARWGPPTSRLVEKLF
TRBV20-1	SASRLWVNTEAF
TRBV11-1	ASSLEDPLDEQF
TRBV7-9	ASRMGSSYNSPLH
TRBV5-1	ASSSPPREDEAF
TRBV7-9	ASSSPGRMGGYT
TRBV6-2/TRBV6-3	ASSYQGYEQY
TRBV5-6	ASSRLAGGTGEQY
TRBV19	ASSFGGSYYEQY
TRBV28	ASSHIYEQY
TRBV27	ASSWGPSGRGLYEQY
TRBV5-1	ASSSGTANTEAF
TRBV6-5	ASMRSGRALGEY
TRBV10-3	ATPEGNGGTSDNEQF
TRBV5-1	ASSLSGEGYEQY
TRBV30	AWRKGSYGYT
TRBV19	ATSSASGIDTQY
TRBV30	AWSVLLNYGYT
TRBV15	ATSRDFGPGTNEQF
TRBV2	ASSEKSGWDQPQH
TRBV6-5	ASSSGVGPGNTIY
TRBV27	ASSLAGNYGYT
TRBV28	ASSRTSGRKDEQF
TRBV7-8	ASSPPEGAGVTEAF
TRBV2	ASSERWGTGNQPQH
TRBV5-4	ASSGKNPSSYNEQF
TRBV5-1	ASSTTGPNTEAF
TRBV3-1/TRBV3-2	ASSQDWGTYGYT